The 29 T cell receptor beta chains below all came from one sample that was sequenced in a study of beta chain features in type 1 diabetes. Sequencing targeted expressed TCRB transcripts, as all isolated RNA had been reverse transcribed. The protocol was immunoSEQ multiplex PCR, while the TCRdb copy is restricted to in-frame clones and leaves out a portion. The sample has under 450,000 clones, roughly 14% seen once. Material for sequencing was naive CD4+ T cells from blood. The source of these receptors is a man aged 30 to 45 in good health.

This chain joins TRBV30 and TRBJ2-6; 7 bases agree with TRBD1. Germline V gene data show CDR1 as GTSNPN and CDR2 as SVGIG (reference sequence). The CDR3 runs to 15 residues. The V and J ends lost 2 bases and 0 bases, in that order; junction bases with no gene match: 1. CDR3 in DNA: TGTGCCTGGAGTCCAGGGGGCTCTGGGGCCAACGTCCTGACTTTC. This encodes CAWSPGGSGANVLTF.

The chain is built from TRBV5-1 and TRBJ2-2; 12 positions match TRBD2. Germline trimming cut 4 bases from V and 3 bases from J; bases unmatched to any gene: 10. From germline, CDR1 is SGHRS and CDR2 YFSETQ. The CDR3 spans 18 residues. CDR3 sequence reads: CASSPLELAGGYTGELFF. CDR3 nucleotide sequence: TGCGCCAGCAGCCCACTCGAGCTAGCGGGAGGGTACACCGGGGAGCTGTTTTTT. The full variable domain, rest sourced from reference TRBV5-1 and TRBJ2-2, is KAGVTQTPRYLIKTRGQQVTLSCSPISGHRSVSWYQQTPGQGLQFLFEYFSETQRNKGNFPGRFSGRQFSNSRSEMNVSTLELGDSALYLCASSPLELAGGYTGELFFGEGSRLTVL.

V and J are TRBV18 and TRBJ2-7, with a tentative D call TRBD2 (6 bases). Per the germline V gene, CDR1 is KGHSH and CDR2 is LQKENI. Trimming left V 6 bases short and J 6 bases short, with 21 bases between. CDR3 length: 15 amino acids. The CDR3 nucleotides read TGTGCCAGCTCCCGCGGGACTGGAAACTCTCTCGAGCAGTACTTC. It encodes CASSRGTGNSLEQYF.

This clone was seen many times. The chain is built from TRBV14 and TRBJ2-1; D is possibly TRBD1 (5 bases). CDR3 length: 12 residues. The V end was cut by 8 bases, the J end by 0 bases, with 5 bases between. Germline-derived CDR1 and CDR2 are SGHDN and FVKESK. The CDR3 DNA reads TGTGCCAGCGGGGCCTCCTACAATGAGCAGTTCTTC. It translates to CASGASYNEQFF.

This chain connects TRBV7-9 to TRBJ2-6, with 7 bases fitting TRBD1. This CDR3 comprises 15 residues. Trimming took 6 bases from V and 2 from J; bases not matched to a gene: 4. The germline V gene has CDR1 SEHNR and CDR2 FQNEAQ (reference sequence). CDR3 region: CASRATGAGANVLTF. CDR3 coding DNA: TGTGCCAGCAGGGCTACAGGGGCTGGGGCCAACGTCCTGACTTTC.

This clone was seen more than once but under ten times. This rearrangement joins TRBV7-9 to TRBJ2-7; D unclear. The CDR3 sequence is 11 residues long. Germline V gene sequence: CDR1 SEHNR, CDR2 FQNEAQ (reference sequence). V was cut by 5 bases and J by 2 bases, with 4 bases left in between. The chain's CDR3 is CASSPTYEQYF. CDR3 in DNA: TGTGCCAGCAGCCCGACCTACGAGCAGTACTTC. The full variable domain, its missing parts supplied by reference TRBV7-9 and TRBJ2-7, is DTGVSQNPRHKITKRGQNVTFRCDPISEHNRLYWYRQTLGQGPEFLTYFQNEAQLEKSRLLSDRFSAERPKGSFSTLEIQRTEQGDSAMYLCASSPTYEQYFGPGTRLTVT.

This chain connects TRBV7-2 to TRBJ1-2; the match to TRBD1 covers 7 bases. Germline-derived CDR1 and CDR2 are SGHTA and FQGNSA. V was pared by 1 base and J by 7 bases, with 6 bases of the junction left unmatched. This CDR3 is 14 amino acids long. CDR3 DNA: TGTGCCAGCAGCTTAGTTAGTTCAGGGGGTGGCTACACCTTC. Its protein product is CASSLVSSGGGYTF.

The V and J genes are TRBV11-2 and TRBJ2-7; D is unresolved. V lost 1 base and J lost 3, with 7 bases in between. CDR1 is SGHAT, CDR2 FQNNGV, per germline. The CDR3 sequence is 13 residues long. CDR3 sequence reads: CASSLGVRYEQYF. The DNA for the CDR3 is TGTGCCAGCAGCTTAGGGGTACGCTACGAGCAGTACTTC.

The sample holds a few counts of this clone. This rearrangement joins TRBV18 to TRBJ1-2; D is perhaps TRBD1 (6 bases). V gave up 3 bases and J gave up 6 bases, with 11 bases separating them. CDR3 length equals 13 residues. CDR1 is KGHSH and CDR2 is LQKENI in the germline V gene. CDR3 nucleotides: TGTGCCAGCTCACCGACAGGCCATGATGGCTACACCTTC. Residues: CASSPTGHDGYTF. The full variable domain, its missing parts supplied by reference TRBV18 and TRBJ1-2, is NAGVMQNPRHLVRRRGQEARLRCSPMKGHSHVYWYRQLPEEGLKFMVYLQKENIIDESGMPKERFSAEFPKEGPSILRIQQVVRGDSAAYFCASSPTGHDGYTFGSGTRLTVV.

V is TRBV18 and J is TRBJ2-1, with a tentative D call TRBD2 (5 bases). The CDR3 length is 12 residues. Germline CDR1 KGHSH, CDR2 LQKENI. V lost 3 bases and J lost 8, with 8 bases in between. The CDR3 DNA reads TGTGCCAGCTCACCCCGGCGGGATGAGCAGTTCTTC. As protein: CASSPRRDEQFF.

In its sample, this clone was seen a few times. The chain joins TRBV7-2 to TRBJ2-1, with 8 nucleotides matching TRBD2. CDR1 and CDR2 from the germline V gene are SGHTA and FQGNSA. This CDR3 region has 16 residues. The trim removed 5 bases at V and 8 bases at J, leaving 14 bases unmatched. The CDR3 loop reads CASSPIAGLLGDEQFF. DNA for the CDR3: TGTGCCAGCAGCCCCATAGCGGGACTGTTAGGCGATGAGCAGTTCTTC.

The genes are TRBV2 and TRBJ1-2, with D unclear. Germline V lookup: CDR1 SNHLY, CDR2 FYNNEI. Trimming took 4 bases from V and 4 from J, leaving 7 bases between them. The CDR3 contains 12 residues. For the CDR3, the DNA is TGTGCCAGCAGTGTAAGAATCTATGGCTACACCTTC. This translates into CASSVRIYGYTF.

This clone was detected only a few times. At one end the junction does not follow the germline gene, possibly because of a read error. The chain has TRBV7-7 and TRBJ2-5; possible D gene TRBD2, 6 bases. The CDR3 has 14 amino acids. CDR1 SSHAT and CDR2 FNYEAQ come from the germline V gene (reference sequence). The CDR3: CASSLGGNRETQYF. The CDR3 DNA reads TGTGCTAGCAGCTTAGGCGGGAACCGGGAGACCCAGTACTTC.

The chain carries TRBV5-6 and TRBJ1-2, with 10 bases identical to TRBD1. The germline gives CDR1 SGHDT, CDR2 YYEEEE. The CDR3 spans 15 residues. V trimming: 0 bases; J trimming: 5 bases; junction bases outside the gene matches: 4. The CDR3 region is CASSLGGTGVYGYTF. CDR3 sequence (DNA): TGTGCCAGCAGCTTGGGTGGGACAGGGGTTTATGGCTACACCTTC.

There are a few counts of this clone. The V call is TRBV18, the J call TRBJ2-7; D is unresolved. The V end was cut by 4 bases, the J end by 0 bases, with 7 bases between. The CDR3 is 13 amino acids. The V gene's germline CDR1 is KGHSH and CDR2 LQKENI. CDR3 in amino acids: CASSLRSSYEQYV. The CDR3 nucleotides are TGTGCCAGCTCACTTAGGAGCTCCTACGAGCAGTACGTC.

This clone showed up just a few times. The rearrangement uses TRBV11-1 and TRBJ2-1; D uncertain. CDR1 SGHAT and CDR2 FQDESV come from the germline V gene (reference sequence). The ends were cut back, 2 bases at V and 0 bases at J, with 8 bases in the middle. This CDR3 is 15 amino acids long. CDR3 DNA: TGTGCCAGCAGCTTAAGTCTAAGCTCCTACAATGAGCAGTTCTTC. This codes for CASSLSLSSYNEQFF.

This clone has a handful of counts. CDR3 region: CASSRDSKTGEQYF. The CDR3 nucleotides are TGTGCCAGCAGTAGGGACAGCAAAACGGGCGAGCAGTACTTC. This chain connects TRBV6-5 to TRBJ2-7; 7 bases map to TRBD1. Germline V gene lookup returns CDR1 MNHEY and CDR2 SVGAGI. V gave up 5 bases and J gave up 6 bases; unmatched junction bases: 10. There are 14 residues in the CDR3.

The chain uses TRBV29-1 and TRBJ2-3, with unresolved D. V shed 2 bases and J shed 10 bases, with 10 bases lying between them. The CDR3 runs 11 residues. Germline loops: CDR1 SQVTM, CDR2 ANQGSEA. As DNA, the CDR3 is TGCAGCGTTGAAATAGGGATCGCGCAGTATTTT. Its translation: CSVEIGIAQYF.

This sequence joins TRBV28 and TRBJ1-2, with 7 bases matching TRBD1. The CDR3 is 14 residues long. V was clipped by 2 bases and J by 8 bases; unmatched bases: 8. Germline CDR1 and CDR2: MDHEN and SYDVKM. The CDR3 DNA reads as TGTGCCAGCAGTTTAGTCGGACAGGTTGGAGGCTACACCTTC. It is translated as CASSLVGQVGGYTF.

With respect to this clone: The sample holds other DNA sequences that translate to the same CDR3. The CDR3 reads CASSLTGNTEAFF. In nucleotides, the CDR3 is TGTGCCAGCAGCTTAACAGGGAATACTGAAGCTTTCTTT. The chain carries TRBV7-2 and TRBJ1-1, with D perhaps TRBD1 (6 bases). There are 13 residues in the CDR3. CDR1 SGHTA and CDR2 FQGNSA come from the germline V gene. V lost 2 bases, J lost 5 bases, and 9 bases lay in between.

A few counts support this clone. The rearrangement uses TRBV6-1 and TRBJ2-7; 7 bases line up with TRBD2. Losses at the gene ends were 5 bases for V and 5 bases for J; bases not matched to a gene: 9. From germline, CDR1 is MNHNS and CDR2 SASEGT. The CDR3 is made up of 14 amino acids. The CDR3 loop is CASSISGLSHEQYF. In DNA, the CDR3 is TGTGCCAGCAGTATCTCGGGACTATCCCACGAGCAGTACTTC.

This clone was counted only a few times. The V and J genes are TRBV10-3 and TRBJ1-4; the match to TRBD1 covers 7 bases. Germline V gives CDR1 ENHRY, CDR2 SYGVKD. Germline trimming cut 0 bases from V and 4 bases from J; bases unmatched to any gene: 2. The CDR3 totals 15 residues. CDR3 protein: CAISESDRNNEKLFF. In DNA, the CDR3 is TGTGCCATCAGTGAGTCGGACAGGAATAATGAAAAACTGTTTTTT.

The V gene is TRBV7-3, the J gene TRBJ2-3; 7 bases agree with TRBD2. Germline values: CDR1 SGHTA, CDR2 FQGTGA. Trimming cost V 5 bases and J 0 bases; bases outside gene matches: 2. CDR3 length equals 14 residues. For the CDR3, the DNA is TGTGCCAGCAGCGAGACTAGCAGCACAGATACGCAGTATTTT. It yields the protein CASSETSSTDTQYF.

The V gene is TRBV9, the J gene TRBJ1-3; D is unclear. Trimming cost V 3 bases and J 0 bases, with 7 bases left between them. Germline V gene data show CDR1 as SGDLS and CDR2 as YYNGEE. CDR3 size: 14 residues. CDR3 amino acids: CASSEQSSGNTIYF. The CDR3 DNA reads as TGTGCCAGCAGCGAACAGAGCTCTGGAAACACCATATATTTT.

This clone occurred a few times. The V and J genes are TRBV5-1 and TRBJ1-1; tentative D call: TRBD1 (5 bases). Germline values: CDR1 SGHRS, CDR2 YFSETQ. V lost 3 bases to trimming and J lost 1 base, with 19 bases between them. This CDR3 spans 17 amino acids. CDR3 nucleotide sequence: TGCGCCAGCAGCTCATTATATGGGCGAGGGGAGAACACTGAAGCTTTCTTT. As protein: CASSSLYGRGENTEAFF.

The chain carries TRBV4-1 and TRBJ2-3; D remains ambiguous. This CDR3 is 12 amino acids long. Germline V gene sequence: CDR1 MGHRA, CDR2 YSYEKL. Deletions cut 0 bases from V and 12 bases from J, with 10 bases between. The CDR3 spells CASSQDLRLQYF. DNA for the CDR3: TGCGCCAGCAGCCAAGACTTGCGCCTTCAGTATTTT.

The chain links TRBV11-3 to TRBJ2-2; D is possibly TRBD2 (5 bases). The CDR3 is made up of 17 amino acids. Per germline, CDR1 SGHNT and CDR2 YENEEA. V lost 3 bases to trimming and J lost 5 bases, with 19 bases between them. CDR3 DNA sequence: TGTGCCAGCAGCTTGGGGAACCGACGAACGGGGACCGGGGAGCTGTTTTTT. The encoded protein is CASSLGNRRTGTGELFF.

This clone was counted between two and nine times. This chain uses TRBV11-2 with TRBJ2-1; tentatively, D is TRBD2 (6 bases). The CDR3 runs to 16 residues. Germline V gene data show CDR1 as SGHAT and CDR2 as FQNNGV. Trimming stripped 3 bases from V and 2 bases from J, with 14 bases between. The CDR3 DNA reads as TGTGCCAGCAGCTTTCAGTGGGGCGGGGCCTACAATGAGCAGTTCTTC. Protein: CASSFQWGGAYNEQFF.

This clone was seen a handful of times. This CDR3 is also generated by other DNA sequences in the sample. The chain's CDR3 is CASSPPSYNEQFF. CDR3 DNA sequence: TGTGCCAGCTCACCACCGTCCTACAATGAGCAGTTCTTC. The chain links TRBV18 to TRBJ2-1; D is unclear. Trimming took 0 bases from V and 1 from J, leaving 1 base between them. CDR3 length equals 13 residues. The germline CDR1 and CDR2 sequences are KGHSH and LQKENI.